Presented here are 31 T cell receptor beta chains from one specimen sequenced in a study of T cells after yellow fever vaccination. TCRdb re-derived calls from the 5' RACE reads in MiXCR, one entry per CDR3 protein. Of about 160,000 distinct CDR3 sequences listed, more than 5.5% are singletons. The sample consisted of CD4+ T cells sorted from PBMCs, taken less than 6 days after the first yellow fever vaccination. Source of these receptors: a man between 18 and 35 years old who received the YFV17D yellow fever vaccine.

With regard to this clonotype: It may be a read error: a sequence one base away is much more abundant. The gene calls are TRBV5-1 and TRBJ2-2, with 7 bases identical to TRBD2. CDR1 SGHRS and CDR2 YFSETQ come from the germline V gene. The CDR3 loop spans 15 amino acids. V lost 4 bases and J lost 4; bases outside the gene matches: 7. CDR3 protein: CASSREVVVTGELFF. In DNA, the CDR3 is TGCGCCAGCAGCCGGGAGGTCGTGGTCACCGGGGAGCTGTTTTTT.

This clonotype was seen ten or more times. The V and J genes are TRBV5-6 and TRBJ1-5; D is perhaps TRBD1 (5 bases). The CDR3 runs 14 residues. Per germline, CDR1 SGHDT and CDR2 YYEEEE. Deletions cut 1 base from V and 6 bases from J, with 11 bases between. CDR3 loop: CASSLPGTGQPQHF. The DNA for the CDR3 is TGTGCCAGCAGCTTGCCAGGGACCGGTCAGCCCCAGCATTTT.

Ten or more counts support this clonotype. The chain employs TRBV20-1 and TRBJ2-1; no clear D gene. CDR3 length equals 12 residues. CDR1 is DFQATT and CDR2 is SNEGSKA in the germline V gene (reference sequence). In DNA form, the CDR3 reads TGCAGCTCCCTAGGGATTTACAATGAGCAGTTCTTC. It yields the protein CSSLGIYNEQFF.

This clonotype was counted between two and nine times. This CDR3 is CASSQEPGGRTGELFF. The CDR3 coding sequence is TGTGCCAGCAGCCAAGAACCGGGGGGGCGCACCGGGGAGCTGTTTTTT. The chain has TRBV3-1 and TRBJ2-2, with 8 positions matching TRBD2. Losses at the gene ends were 0 bases for V and 4 bases for J; bases not matched to a gene: 4. CDR3 length equals 16 residues. Germline lookup yields CDR1 LGHDT and CDR2 YNNKEL (reference sequence).

There are many counts of this clonotype. The chain joins TRBV5-1 to TRBJ1-4, with D possibly being TRBD1 (5 bases). There are 14 residues in the CDR3. V gave up 0 bases and J gave up 6 bases, with 9 bases separating them. CDR1 is SGHRS and CDR2 is YFSETQ in the germline V gene. This CDR3 is CASSLGQQDEKLFF. Written as DNA, the CDR3 is TGCGCCAGCAGCTTGGGACAGCAGGATGAAAAACTGTTTTTT.

A remark on this clonotype: This could be a read error, since a much larger clone is one nucleotide away. V gene TRBV5-1 combines with J gene TRBJ1-2; 8 bases align to TRBD1. The CDR3 runs 15 residues. Trimming took 1 base from V and 10 from J; bases not matched to a gene: 12. Germline lookup yields CDR1 SGHRS and CDR2 YFSETQ. The DNA of the CDR3 is TGCGCCAGCAGCTTGTCCCCTCAGGGGGCGGAAGTCTACACCTTC. Its protein product is CASSLSPQGAEVYTF.

This clonotype has a count of ten or more. The chain uses TRBV18 and TRBJ2-3, with a tentative D call TRBD2 (5 bases). Germline V CDR1 and CDR2: KGHSH, LQKENI. V lost 8 bases to trimming and J lost 6 bases, with 18 bases between them. The CDR3 runs 14 residues. CDR3 coding DNA: TGTGCCAGCGCAATAAGCGGCCGCTCGGATACGCAGTATTTT. The encoded protein is CASAISGRSDTQYF.

This clonotype was counted between two and nine times. The chain recombines TRBV12-3 or TRBV12-4 with TRBJ2-1, with 8 bases aligning to TRBD1. CDR3 length: 16 amino acids. Unmatched junction bases numbered 10, after V lost 8 bases and J lost 1 base. CDR3 in DNA: TGTGCCAGCCGAAAAACAGGGGGTTCTTCCTACAATGAGCAGTTCTTC. Residues: CASRKTGGSSYNEQFF.

This clonotype was picked up a small number of times. V and J are TRBV12-3 or TRBV12-4 and TRBJ2-5; no reliable D call. The length of the CDR3 is 13 residues. V gave up 3 bases and J gave up 3 bases, with 8 bases separating them. The DNA for the CDR3 is TGTGCCAGCAGTTTCGGATCCGAAGAGACCCAGTACTTC. It codes for CASSFGSEETQYF.

This clonotype showed up many times. The chain recombines TRBV27 with TRBJ1-4; D gene ambiguous. The CDR3 extends over 15 amino acids. The germline CDR1 and CDR2 sequences are MNHEY and SMNVEV (reference sequence). With 8 bases removed from V and 4 bases from J, the gap between germline ends came to 17 bases. CDR3 DNA sequence: TGTGCCAGCGGATCACGACCTGACTATAATGAAAAACTGTTTTTT. Translation gives CASGSRPDYNEKLFF.

This clonotype was observed many times. The chain couples TRBV9 to TRBJ2-3; D possibly corresponds to TRBD2 (5 bases). Germline-derived CDR1 and CDR2 are SGDLS and YYNGEE. This CDR3 contains 16 residues. The germline V and J ends were trimmed by 0 bases and 7 bases, with 18 bases remaining between them. CDR3 sequence: CASSVVSAPQLNTQYF. The DNA for the CDR3 is TGTGCCAGCAGCGTAGTTAGCGCCCCCCAATTAAATACGCAGTATTTT.

This clonotype was detected ten times or more. The chain recombines TRBV24-1 with TRBJ2-2; 7 bases agree with TRBD1. This CDR3 contains 17 residues. The junction had 12 bases not matched to a gene; V was cut back by 4 bases and J by 5 bases. Germline loops: CDR1 KGHDR, CDR2 SFDVKD. The CDR3 loop is CATSDHENRGETGELFF. The CDR3 DNA is TGTGCCACCAGTGACCACGAGAACAGGGGTGAAACCGGGGAGCTGTTTTTT.

This clonotype was picked up many times. The V gene is TRBV24-1, the J gene TRBJ1-2; 9 bases map to TRBD1. CDR1 and CDR2 from the germline V gene are KGHDR and SFDVKD. V trimming: 2 bases; J trimming: 3 bases; junction bases outside the gene matches: 0. CDR3 length: 14 amino acids. The chain's CDR3 is CATSDWTGDYGYTF. In nucleotides, the CDR3 is TGTGCCACCAGTGATTGGACAGGGGACTATGGCTACACCTTC.

This clonotype has a single count. One base away lies a much larger clone, so this may be a sequencing read error. The J gene is TRBJ1-2, the V gene TRBV7-9, with D unclear. The CDR3 covers 12 residues. The germline gives CDR1 SEHNR, CDR2 FQNEAQ (reference sequence). Trimming took off 5 bases at V and 7 bases at J, with 11 bases between the two ends. For the CDR3, the DNA is TGTGCCAGCAGCCCTACGGACCTTGGCTACACCTTC. This gives the protein CASSPTDLGYTF.

This clonotype was seen repeatedly, ten times or more. The chain links TRBV20-1 to TRBJ2-5; D gene unclear. CDR3 size: 11 residues. CDR1 is DFQATT, CDR2 SNEGSKA, per germline (reference sequence). Trimming took 6 bases from V and 5 from J, leaving 10 bases between them. The chain's CDR3 is CSASKRETQYF. The DNA of the CDR3 is TGCAGTGCAAGCAAAAGGGAGACCCAGTACTTC.

Comments on this clonotype: At one end, the junction sequence differs from germline, possibly due to a read error. V is TRBV7-1 and J is TRBJ2-3, with 8 bases identical to TRBD2. TRBV7-1 is treated as an ORF (open reading frame) with a function not yet certain. The CDR3 extends over 15 amino acids. CDR3 nucleotide sequence: TGTGTCAGCAGTCAGCCGGGACTAGTTCCGGATACGCAGTATTTT. This gives the protein CVSSQPGLVPDTQYF.

The gene calls are TRBV19 and TRBJ2-1; D may be TRBD1 (6 bases). The germline V and J ends were trimmed by 3 bases and 4 bases, with 28 bases remaining between them. The germline V gene encodes CDR1 LNHDA and CDR2 SQIVND (reference sequence). This CDR3 is 20 amino acids long. The CDR3 nucleotides read TGTGCCAGTAGTATCGGTCGTCTGGGCAGGGGAGTTCGCCCTTACAATGAGCAGTTCTTC. This sequence encodes CASSIGRLGRGVRPYNEQFF.

Many counts were recorded for this clonotype. J is TRBJ2-3 and V is TRBV27; D is unclear. Germline V gene lookup returns CDR1 MNHEY and CDR2 SMNVEV (reference sequence). This CDR3 is 12 amino acids long. V was cut by 4 bases and J by 9 bases, with 11 bases left in between. Here the CDR3 reads CASSSLLETQYF. The CDR3 DNA is TGTGCCAGCAGTTCCCTCTTAGAGACGCAGTATTTT.

The V call is TRBV9, the J call TRBJ1-2; no firm D call. V shed 5 bases and J shed 7 bases, with 12 bases lying between them. The CDR3 totals 12 residues. Germline V CDR1 and CDR2: SGDLS, YYNGEE. In DNA form, the CDR3 reads TGTGCCAGCAGGAGGGCGGGGATTGGCTACACCTTC. Protein product: CASRRAGIGYTF.

The chain combines TRBV6-4 with TRBJ1-1, with a tentative D call TRBD1 (5 bases). Trimming shortened V by 6 bases and J by 3 bases, and 11 bases separated the two germline ends. This CDR3 has 13 residues. CDR1 and CDR2 from the germline V gene are MRHNA and SNTAGT. CDR3 nucleotide sequence: TGTGCCAGCAGCAGGGAATTCGACACTGAAGCTTTCTTT. This encodes CASSREFDTEAFF.

This clonotype occurred many times. The chain is built from TRBV20-1 and TRBJ2-3; the match to TRBD2 covers 9 bases. Losses at the gene ends were 5 bases for V and 1 base for J; bases not matched to a gene: 10. The germline V gene encodes CDR1 DFQATT and CDR2 SNEGSKA (reference sequence). CDR3 length equals 16 residues. The CDR3 reads CSASPSRLAGTDTQYF. CDR3 DNA: TGCAGTGCTTCGCCGTCAAGACTAGCGGGCACAGATACGCAGTATTTT.

This clonotype came up many times. J is TRBJ2-5 and V is TRBV7-2; unclear D gene. V lost 4 bases, J lost 4 bases, and 10 bases lay in between. This CDR3 spans 13 amino acids. The V gene's germline CDR1 is SGHTA and CDR2 FQGNSA. This CDR3 reads CASSSDIRETQYF. The CDR3 region has the DNA TGTGCCAGCAGCTCCGACATCCGAGAGACCCAGTACTTC.

This clonotype was recorded many times. Here the CDR3 reads CASSPARPYNEQFF. As DNA, the CDR3 is TGTGCCAGCAGTCCAGCAAGACCGTACAATGAGCAGTTCTTC. The rearrangement links TRBV6-5 to TRBJ2-1; D is unresolved. The CDR3 consists of 14 residues. Germline assignment: CDR1 MNHEY and CDR2 SVGAGI. V was clipped by 5 bases and J by 4 bases, with 12 bases between them.

Ten or more counts support this clonotype. The chain couples TRBV5-1 to TRBJ1-4; D is undetermined. Looked up from germline, CDR1 is SGHRS and CDR2 is YFSETQ. Trimming shortened V by 5 bases and J by 0 bases, and 11 bases separated the two germline ends. This CDR3 has 15 residues. CDR3 residues: CASRPDGATNEKLFF. The CDR3 DNA is TGCGCCAGCAGACCCGACGGGGCAACTAATGAAAAACTGTTTTTT.

V gene TRBV5-6 combines with J gene TRBJ1-2; the D gene is possibly TRBD1 (5 bases). CDR1 SGHDT and CDR2 YYEEEE come from the germline V gene. The CDR3 runs to 16 residues. Trimming removed 6 bases at V and 4 bases at J, with 22 bases between. CDR3 sequence reads: CASIGARQTLIYGYTF. CDR3 DNA: TGTGCCAGCATAGGGGCCCGGCAGACGTTAATCTATGGCTACACCTTC.

V usage is TRBV5-6 and J usage is TRBJ1-2, with TRBD1 identical over 7 bases. From germline, CDR1 is SGHDT and CDR2 YYEEEE. There are 14 residues in the CDR3. With V trimmed by 4 bases and J by 3 bases, 6 bases remained unmatched. CDR3: CASSRADRDYGYTF. In DNA form, the CDR3 reads TGTGCCAGCAGCCGGGCAGACAGGGACTATGGCTACACCTTC.

The V call is TRBV5-4, the J call TRBJ1-2; no definite D call. Germline V gives CDR1 SGHNT, CDR2 YYREEE (reference sequence). The CDR3 is 17 amino acids. Trimming took 0 bases from V and 5 from J, leaving 20 bases between them. The CDR3 spells CASSLAGRLTGIYGYTF. The CDR3 nucleotides read TGTGCCAGCAGCTTGGCCGGCCGGCTGACCGGGATTTATGGCTACACCTTC.

Only a few counts were recorded for this clonotype. This sequence joins TRBV7-3 and TRBJ2-5; perhaps D is TRBD1 or TRBD2 (5 bases each). The CDR3 is made up of 16 amino acids. V lost 1 base, J lost 5 bases, and 17 bases lay in between. Germline V gives CDR1 SGHTA, CDR2 FQGTGA. The CDR3 nucleotides read TGTGCCAGCAGCTTAAGAGGCAAACCATGGGGGGAGACCCAGTACTTC. Protein: CASSLRGKPWGETQYF.

This clonotype was counted between two and nine times. This chain joins TRBV6-6 and TRBJ2-5; a weak D match, TRBD1 (5 bases). Germline-derived CDR1 and CDR2 are MNHNY and SVGAGI (reference sequence). Trimming removed 8 bases from V and 5 bases from J, with 12 bases in between. The CDR3 runs 12 residues. The chain's CDR3 is CASGREGETQYF. In nucleotides, the CDR3 is TGTGCCAGCGGCAGGGAAGGCGAGACCCAGTACTTC.

This clonotype was counted at least ten times. Here the CDR3 reads CSASRGTDTQYF. The DNA for the CDR3 is TGCAGTGCGTCCCGGGGCACAGATACGCAGTATTTT. V gene TRBV20-1 combines with J gene TRBJ2-3; D is unclear. Germline loops: CDR1 DFQATT, CDR2 SNEGSKA (reference sequence). The CDR3 is 12 residues long. Trimming cost V 6 bases and J 1 base, with 8 bases left between them.

This clonotype was counted ten times or more. This rearrangement joins TRBV6-1 to TRBJ2-3; no clear D gene. Trimming removed 6 bases at V and 4 bases at J, with 14 bases between. The length of the CDR3 is 14 residues. CDR1 is MNHNS, CDR2 SASEGT, per germline. CDR3 DNA sequence: TGTGCCAGCAGCGGACCCTATCCTCCAGATACGCAGTATTTT. As protein: CASSGPYPPDTQYF.